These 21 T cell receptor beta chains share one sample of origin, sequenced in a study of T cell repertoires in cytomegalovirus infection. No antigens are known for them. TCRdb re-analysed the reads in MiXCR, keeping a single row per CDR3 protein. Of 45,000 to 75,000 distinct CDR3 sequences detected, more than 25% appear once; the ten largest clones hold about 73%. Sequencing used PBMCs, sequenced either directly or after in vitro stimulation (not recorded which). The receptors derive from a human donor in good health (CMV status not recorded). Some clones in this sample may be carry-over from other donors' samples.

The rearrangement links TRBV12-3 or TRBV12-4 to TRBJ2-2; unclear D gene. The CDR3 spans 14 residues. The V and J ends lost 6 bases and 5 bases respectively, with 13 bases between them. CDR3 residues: CASRVLEWTGELFF. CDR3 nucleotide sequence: TGTGCCAGCAGGGTCCTTGAGTGGACCGGGGAGCTGTTTTTT.

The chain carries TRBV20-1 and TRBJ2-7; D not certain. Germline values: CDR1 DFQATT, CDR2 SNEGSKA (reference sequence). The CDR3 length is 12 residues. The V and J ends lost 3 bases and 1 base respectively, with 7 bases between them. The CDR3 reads CSASPISYEQYF. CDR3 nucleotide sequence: TGCAGTGCTAGTCCAATTTCCTACGAGCAGTACTTC.

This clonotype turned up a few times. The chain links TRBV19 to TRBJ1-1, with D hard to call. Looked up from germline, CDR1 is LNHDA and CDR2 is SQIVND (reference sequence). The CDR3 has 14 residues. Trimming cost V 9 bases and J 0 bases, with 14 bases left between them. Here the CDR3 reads CASLDLQMNTEAFF. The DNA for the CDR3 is TGTGCCAGCCTTGACCTGCAGATGAACACTGAAGCTTTCTTT.

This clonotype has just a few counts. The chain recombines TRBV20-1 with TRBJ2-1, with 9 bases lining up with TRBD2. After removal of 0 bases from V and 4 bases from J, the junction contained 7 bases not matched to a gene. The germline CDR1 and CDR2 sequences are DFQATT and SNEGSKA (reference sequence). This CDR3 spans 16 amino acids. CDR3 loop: CSARDLRRGGYNEQFF. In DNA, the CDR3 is TGCAGTGCTAGAGATCTGAGGCGGGGGGGGTACAATGAGCAGTTCTTC.

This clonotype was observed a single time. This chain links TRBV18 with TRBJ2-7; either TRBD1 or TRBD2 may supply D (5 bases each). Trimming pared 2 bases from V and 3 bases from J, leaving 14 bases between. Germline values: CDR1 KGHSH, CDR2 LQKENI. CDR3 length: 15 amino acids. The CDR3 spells CASSPVRQGDYEQYF. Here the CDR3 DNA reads TGTGCCAGCTCACCAGTCCGGCAGGGAGACTACGAGCAGTACTTC.

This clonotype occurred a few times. CDR3 sequence reads: CASSRRTGGRQPQHF. The CDR3 DNA is TGTGCCAGCAGCCGTCGGACAGGGGGACGGCAGCCCCAGCATTTT. The rearrangement joins TRBV28 to TRBJ1-5; 10 nucleotides agree with TRBD1. Germline V gene data show CDR1 as MDHEN and CDR2 as SYDVKM. The CDR3 length is 15 residues. Germline trimming cut 6 bases from V and 7 bases from J; bases unmatched to any gene: 9.

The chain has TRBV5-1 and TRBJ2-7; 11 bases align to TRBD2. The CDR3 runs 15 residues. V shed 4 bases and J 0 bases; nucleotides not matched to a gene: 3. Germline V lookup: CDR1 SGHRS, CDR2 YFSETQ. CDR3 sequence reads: CASSVSGGASYEQYF. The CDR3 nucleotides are TGCGCCAGCAGCGTTAGCGGGGGGGCCTCCTACGAGCAGTACTTC.

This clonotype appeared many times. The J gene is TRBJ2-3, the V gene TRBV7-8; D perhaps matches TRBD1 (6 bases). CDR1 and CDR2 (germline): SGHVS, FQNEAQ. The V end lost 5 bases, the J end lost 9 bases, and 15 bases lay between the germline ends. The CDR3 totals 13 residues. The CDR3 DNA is TGTGCCAGCAGCCAGGGGTCCATTGGAACGCAGTATTTT. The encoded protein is CASSQGSIGTQYF.

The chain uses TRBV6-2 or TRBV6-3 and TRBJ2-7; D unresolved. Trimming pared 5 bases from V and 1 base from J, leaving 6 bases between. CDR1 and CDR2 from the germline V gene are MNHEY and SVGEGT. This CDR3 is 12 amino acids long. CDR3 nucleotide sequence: TGTGCCAGCAGTGATTGGTCCTACGAGCAGTACTTC. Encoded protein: CASSDWSYEQYF.

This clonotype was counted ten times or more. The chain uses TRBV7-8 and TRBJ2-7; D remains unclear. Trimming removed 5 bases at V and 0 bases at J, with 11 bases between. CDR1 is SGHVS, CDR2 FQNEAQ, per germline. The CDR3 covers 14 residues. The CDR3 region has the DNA TGTGCCAGCAGCCGCGGCAGCTTCTCCTACGAGCAGTACGTC. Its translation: CASSRGSFSYEQYV.

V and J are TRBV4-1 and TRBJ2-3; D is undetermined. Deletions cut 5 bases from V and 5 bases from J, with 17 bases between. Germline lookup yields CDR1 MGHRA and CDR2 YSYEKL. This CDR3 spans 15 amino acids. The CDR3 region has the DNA TGCGCCAGCAGCGGCCGAGAGGTTAAAGGAGATACGCAGTATTTT. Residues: CASSGREVKGDTQYF.

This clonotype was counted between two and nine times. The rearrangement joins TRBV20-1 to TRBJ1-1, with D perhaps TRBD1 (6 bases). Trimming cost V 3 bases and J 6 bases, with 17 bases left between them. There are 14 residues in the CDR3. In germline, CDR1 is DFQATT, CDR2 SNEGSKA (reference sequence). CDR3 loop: CSARNTQGRAEAFF. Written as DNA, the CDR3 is TGCAGTGCTAGGAACACACAGGGTAGGGCTGAAGCTTTCTTT.

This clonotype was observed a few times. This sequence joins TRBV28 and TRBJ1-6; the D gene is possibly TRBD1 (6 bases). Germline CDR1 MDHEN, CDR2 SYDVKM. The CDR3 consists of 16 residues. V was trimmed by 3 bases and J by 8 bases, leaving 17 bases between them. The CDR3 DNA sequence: TGTGCCAGCAGTTTTATAGCTGTTAGGGGGGATTCACCCCTCCACTTT. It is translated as CASSFIAVRGDSPLHF.

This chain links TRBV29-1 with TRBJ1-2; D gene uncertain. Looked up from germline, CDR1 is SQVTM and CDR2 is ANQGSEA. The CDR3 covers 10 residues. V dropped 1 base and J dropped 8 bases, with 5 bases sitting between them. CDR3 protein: CSVEGPGYTF. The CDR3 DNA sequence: TGCAGCGTTGAAGGTCCCGGCTACACCTTC.

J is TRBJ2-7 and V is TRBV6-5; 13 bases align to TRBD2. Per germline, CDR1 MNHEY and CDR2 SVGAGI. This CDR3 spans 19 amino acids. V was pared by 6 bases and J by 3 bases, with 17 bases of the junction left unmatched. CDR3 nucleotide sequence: TGTGCCAGCAGCCCCACTCTACCGGGACTAGCGGGAAGGGTCTACGAGCAGTACTTC. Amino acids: CASSPTLPGLAGRVYEQYF.

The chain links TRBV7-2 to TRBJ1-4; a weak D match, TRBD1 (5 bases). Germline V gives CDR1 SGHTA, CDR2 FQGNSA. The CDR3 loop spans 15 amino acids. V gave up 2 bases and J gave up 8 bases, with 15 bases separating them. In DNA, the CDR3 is TGTGCCAGCAGCTTAAGATCCGGGGGTAGGGAAAAACTGTTTTTT. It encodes CASSLRSGGREKLFF.

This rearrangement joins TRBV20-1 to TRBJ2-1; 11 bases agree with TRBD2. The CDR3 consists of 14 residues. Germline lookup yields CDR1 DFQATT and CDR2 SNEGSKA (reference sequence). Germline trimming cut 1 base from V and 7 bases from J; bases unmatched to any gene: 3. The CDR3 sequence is CSARGWTSGNEQFF. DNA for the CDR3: TGCAGTGCTAGAGGGTGGACTAGCGGGAATGAGCAGTTCTTC.

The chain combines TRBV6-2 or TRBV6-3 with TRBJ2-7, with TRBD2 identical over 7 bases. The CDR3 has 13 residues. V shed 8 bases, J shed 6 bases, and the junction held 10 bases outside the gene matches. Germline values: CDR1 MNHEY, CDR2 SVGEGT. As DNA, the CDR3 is TGTGCCAGCGGACCTTCTGGGGGGGTCGAGCAGTACTTC. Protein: CASGPSGGVEQYF.

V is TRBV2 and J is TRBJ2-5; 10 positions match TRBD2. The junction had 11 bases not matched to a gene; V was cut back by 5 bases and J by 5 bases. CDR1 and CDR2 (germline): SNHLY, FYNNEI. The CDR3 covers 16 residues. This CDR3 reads CASSPLAGAGGETQYF. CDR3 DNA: TGTGCCAGCAGTCCCCTAGCGGGGGCCGGGGGTGAGACCCAGTACTTC.

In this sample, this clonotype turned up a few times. The DNA for the CDR3 is TGTGCCAGCAGTTTAATCGCAAGCTCCTACGAGCAGTACTTC. Translated: CASSLIASSYEQYF. The chain carries TRBV28 and TRBJ2-7, with D uncertain. This CDR3 spans 14 amino acids. Trimming pared 2 bases from V and 0 bases from J, leaving 8 bases between. Per the germline V gene, CDR1 is MDHEN and CDR2 is SYDVKM.

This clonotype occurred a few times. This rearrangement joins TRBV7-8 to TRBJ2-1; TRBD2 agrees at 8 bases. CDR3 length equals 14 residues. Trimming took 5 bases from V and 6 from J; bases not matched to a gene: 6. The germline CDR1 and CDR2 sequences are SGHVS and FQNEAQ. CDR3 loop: CASSRGGDVNEQFF. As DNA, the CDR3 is TGTGCCAGCAGCCGGGGGGGAGACGTCAATGAGCAGTTCTTC.